Presented here are 28 T cell receptor beta chains from one specimen sequenced in a study of Ad26.COV2.S vaccination and SARS-CoV-2 variants. Specified treatment: some 20 received Ad26.COV2.S at low or high dose, single or two shots; about 5 received placebo; per-sample allocation not given. Day 63 after the first injection of vaccine or placebo was the sampling time. Using immunoSEQ multiplex PCR, the repertoire was profiled, and TCRdb retains in-frame clones only, with some absent. The sample records 300,000 to 350,000 clones, around 89% being singletons. The sample here was peripheral blood, taken in a trial of Ad26.COV2.S vaccine versus placebo. The receptors were gathered from a person aged 18-60 years who received the Ad26.COV2.S COVID-19 vaccine or a placebo.

This chain connects TRBV10-3 to TRBJ2-5, with D tentatively TRBD2 (6 bases). Trimming took off 7 bases at V and 5 bases at J, with 17 bases between the two ends. CDR3 size: 14 residues. The germline V gene has CDR1 ENHRY and CDR2 SYGVKD. The CDR3 sequence: CAIMGEEEPETQYF. CDR3 in DNA: TGTGCCATCATGGGGGAGGAGGAGCCTGAGACCCAGTACTTC.

V gene TRBV6-5 combines with J gene TRBJ2-1; 9 nucleotides align to TRBD1. This CDR3 has 15 residues. With V trimmed by 6 bases and J by 3 bases, 6 bases remained unmatched. CDR1 is MNHEY and CDR2 is SVGAGI in the germline V gene. The CDR3 here is CASRSGQGIYNEQFF. CDR3 coding DNA: TGTGCCAGCAGATCGGGACAGGGCATCTACAATGAGCAGTTCTTC.

The chain employs TRBV5-1 and TRBJ2-5, with unresolved D. Germline V gene sequence: CDR1 SGHRS, CDR2 YFSETQ. The V end lost 0 bases, the J end lost 1 base, and 10 bases lay between the germline ends. CDR3 length: 15 amino acids. CDR3 residues: CASSLVLRTQETQYF. CDR3 DNA: TGCGCCAGCAGCTTGGTTCTCAGGACCCAAGAGACCCAGTACTTC.

The chain uses TRBV4-2 and TRBJ1-2; the D is unclear. The CDR3 has 13 residues. CDR1 LGHNA and CDR2 YNFKEQ come from the germline V gene. The V gene lost 0 bases and the J gene lost 5 bases, with 7 bases spanning the gap. The CDR3 protein is CASSQDLGYGYTF. The CDR3 nucleotides are TGTGCCAGCAGCCAAGATCTCGGTTATGGCTACACCTTC.

V is TRBV5-6 and J is TRBJ2-6; D gene ambiguous. The CDR3 length is 14 residues. The germline V gene has CDR1 SGHDT and CDR2 YYEEEE. Trimming shortened V by 4 bases and J by 4 bases, and 9 bases separated the two germline ends. The CDR3 protein is CASSLRSGANVLTF. CDR3 DNA: TGTGCCAGCAGCCTCCGGTCAGGGGCCAACGTCCTGACTTTC.

The chain uses TRBV18 and TRBJ1-2; D is possibly TRBD1 (5 bases). The V and J ends lost 1 base and 0 bases respectively, with 12 bases between them. The CDR3 is 16 residues long. Germline V gives CDR1 KGHSH, CDR2 LQKENI. CDR3 coding DNA: TGTGCCAGCTCACCACTTTCGACAGAAGCTAACTATGGCTACACCTTC. It codes for CASSPLSTEANYGYTF. The variable domain in full, completed from reference TRBV18 and TRBJ1-2, reads NAGVMQNPRHLVRRRGQEARLRCSPMKGHSHVYWYRQLPEEGLKFMVYLQKENIIDESGMPKERFSAEFPKEGPSILRIQQVVRGDSAAYFCASSPLSTEANYGYTFGSGTRLTVV.

The gene calls are TRBV6-2 or TRBV6-3 and TRBJ2-3; D is uncertain. V was clipped by 2 bases and J by 0 bases, with 3 bases between them. The V gene's germline CDR1 is MNHEY and CDR2 SVGEGT. This CDR3 is 13 amino acids long. CDR3 sequence reads: CASSYGSTDTQYF. DNA for the CDR3: TGTGCCAGCAGTTACGGAAGCACAGATACGCAGTATTTT.

The chain uses TRBV3-1 (or the pseudogene TRBV3-2) and TRBJ2-7; D possibly corresponds to TRBD1 (5 bases). The germline V gene has CDR1 LGHDT and CDR2 YNNKEL (reference sequence). V lost 2 bases and J lost 6, with 8 bases in between. This CDR3 has 12 amino acids. This CDR3 reads CASSQSRVEQYF. The CDR3, as DNA: TGTGCCAGCAGCCAAAGCAGGGTCGAGCAGTACTTC.

The chain combines TRBV25-1 with TRBJ2-1; D is ambiguous. The CDR3 contains 14 residues. Germline CDR1 is MGHDK and CDR2 is SYGVNS. The V end was cut by 4 bases, the J end by 7 bases, with 14 bases between. The CDR3 DNA reads TGTGCCAGCAGTGGGGTGGCATCTAAAAATGAGCAGTTCTTC. Translated: CASSGVASKNEQFF.

The V and J genes are TRBV27 and TRBJ1-6; D is possibly TRBD1 (6 bases). Germline lookup yields CDR1 MNHEY and CDR2 SMNVEV (reference sequence). V lost 2 bases, J lost 9 bases, and 14 bases lay in between. CDR3 length: 15 residues. CDR3 sequence reads: CASSLQGLLGSPLHF. CDR3 DNA: TGTGCCAGCAGTTTACAGGGGTTGCTAGGTTCACCCCTCCACTTT.

This clone has just one count. V usage is TRBV6-5 and J usage is TRBJ2-7; D is possibly TRBD1 (5 bases). The V and J ends lost 6 bases and 0 bases respectively, with 12 bases between them. Germline V gives CDR1 MNHEY, CDR2 SVGAGI. This CDR3 is 14 amino acids long. The CDR3 nucleotides are TGTGCCAGCAGAAAACAGGTCACCTCCTACGAGCAGTACTTC. Translating it yields CASRKQVTSYEQYF.

The gene calls are TRBV19 and TRBJ2-2; D is possibly TRBD1 (6 bases). The CDR3 contains 16 residues. CDR1 is LNHDA, CDR2 SQIVND, per germline (reference sequence). V lost 4 bases and J lost 3, with 15 bases in between. This CDR3 is CASSNYATGDTGELFF. The CDR3 region has the DNA TGTGCCAGTAGTAATTACGCGACAGGAGACACCGGGGAGCTGTTTTTT.

CDR3 coding DNA: TGTGCCAGCAGCTTCGGGGGACCAGGAAACACCATATATTTT. Encoded protein: CASSFGGPGNTIYF. The gene calls are TRBV11-2 and TRBJ1-3, with D tentatively TRBD1 (5 bases). The germline V gene has CDR1 SGHAT and CDR2 FQNNGV. Trimming shortened V by 3 bases and J by 4 bases, and 10 bases separated the two germline ends. CDR3 length: 14 amino acids.

V usage is TRBV6-1 and J usage is TRBJ1-5; 8 bases match TRBD1. The length of the CDR3 is 17 residues. Germline lookup yields CDR1 MNHNS and CDR2 SASEGT. Trimming at V came to 2 bases and at J to 5 bases, leaving 11 bases not matched to a gene. CDR3 sequence reads: CASSEFSGQGLDQPQHF. CDR3 coding DNA: TGTGCCAGCAGTGAATTCTCCGGACAGGGACTTGATCAGCCCCAGCATTTT.

The V and J genes are TRBV2 and TRBJ1-6; TRBD1 matches at 10 bases. CDR3 length: 17 amino acids. CDR1 SNHLY and CDR2 FYNNEI come from the germline V gene. The junction had 6 bases not matched to a gene; V was cut back by 2 bases and J by 5 bases. CDR3 coding DNA: TGTGCCAGCAGTGAACGGACAGGGGGTGCAAATAATTCACCCCTCCACTTT. Its protein is CASSERTGGANNSPLHF.

The chain employs TRBV5-1 and TRBJ1-4; a possible D gene is TRBD1 (5 bases). V shed 2 bases and J shed 8 bases, with 13 bases lying between them. This CDR3 is 14 amino acids long. Looked up from germline, CDR1 is SGHRS and CDR2 is YFSETQ. CDR3 amino acids: CASSLGDRVEKLFF. The CDR3 DNA is TGCGCCAGCAGCTTAGGCGACAGAGTAGAAAAACTGTTTTTT.

V gene TRBV3-1 (or the pseudogene TRBV3-2) combines with J gene TRBJ2-1; D may be TRBD2 (6 bases). Germline V gives CDR1 LGHDT, CDR2 YNNKEL (reference sequence). The CDR3 is 13 residues long. Trimming stripped 1 base from V and 9 bases from J, with 10 bases between. In nucleotides, the CDR3 is TGTGCCAGCAGCCAAGTTCGGGAGAGTGAGCAGTTCTTC. Translation gives CASSQVRESEQFF.

The rearrangement uses TRBV19 and TRBJ1-5; TRBD1 matches 7 bases. This CDR3 region has 15 residues. The V gene end was trimmed by 2 bases and the J gene end by 1 base; junction bases not matched to a gene: 2. CDR1 is LNHDA, CDR2 SQIVND, per germline (reference sequence). The CDR3 reads CASSIYRGSNQPQHF. DNA for the CDR3: TGTGCCAGTAGTATATACAGGGGAAGCAATCAGCCCCAGCATTTT. The entire variable domain, with the rest obtained from reference TRBV19 and TRBJ1-5, is as follows: DGGITQSPKYLFRKEGQNVTLSCEQNLNHDAMYWYRQDPGQGLRLIYYSQIVNDFQKGDIAEGYSVSREKKESFPLTVTSAQKNPTAFYLCASSIYRGSNQPQHFGDGTRLSIL.

The chain has TRBV6-1 and TRBJ2-7; D unclear. This CDR3 has 12 amino acids. Germline loops: CDR1 MNHNS, CDR2 SASEGT. With 2 bases removed from V and 9 bases from J, the gap between germline ends came to 11 bases. The CDR3 reads CASSEFGWGQYF. The CDR3 region has the DNA TGTGCCAGCAGTGAATTTGGCTGGGGGCAGTACTTC.

This chain links TRBV7-9 with TRBJ1-4, with a weak D call TRBD1 (5 bases). The V gene's germline CDR1 is SEHNR and CDR2 FQNEAQ (reference sequence). Deletions cut 1 base from V and 2 bases from J, with 8 bases between. The CDR3 spans 15 residues. This CDR3 is CASSLGSGTNEKLFF. In nucleotides, the CDR3 is TGTGCCAGCAGCTTAGGATCAGGGACTAATGAAAAACTGTTTTTT.

The rearrangement links TRBV29-1 to TRBJ2-7; a weak D match, TRBD1 (6 bases). The germline CDR1 and CDR2 sequences are SQVTM and ANQGSEA. Between the trimmed V and J ends, which lost 5 bases and 2 bases, there was a span of 19 bases. This CDR3 has 15 residues. DNA of the CDR3: TGCAGCGTTACCCCGGGGCAGGGGCTAGCCTACGAGCAGTACTTC. Amino acids: CSVTPGQGLAYEQYF.

The genes are TRBV28 and TRBJ2-7, with 7 bases fitting TRBD1. CDR3 size: 14 residues. Germline lookup yields CDR1 MDHEN and CDR2 SYDVKM. The J segment lost 2 bases and the V segment lost 5 bases, leaving 6 bases of the junction unmatched. CDR3 coding DNA: TGTGCCAGCAGTCAGACAGGGCACCCCTACGAGCAGTACTTC. This sequence encodes CASSQTGHPYEQYF.

This chain links TRBV7-8 with TRBJ2-6, with TRBD1 matching 8 bases. Germline lookup yields CDR1 SGHVS and CDR2 FQNEAQ. This CDR3 comprises 16 residues. The V segment lost 5 bases and the J segment 2 bases; nucleotides outside the gene matches: 5. The CDR3 DNA is TGTGCCAGCAGCCCCACGACAGGGGCTGGGGCCAACGTCCTGACTTTC. It specifies CASSPTTGAGANVLTF.

This chain's CDR3 is CASSVAGGQSNTGELFF. CDR3 nucleotide sequence: TGTGCCAGCAGCGTAGCAGGAGGGCAGAGTAACACCGGGGAGCTGTTTTTT. The rearrangement links TRBV9 to TRBJ2-2; tentative D call: TRBD2 (6 bases). Trimming cost V 0 bases and J 2 bases, with 14 bases left between them. Germline V CDR1 and CDR2: SGDLS, YYNGEE. The CDR3 totals 17 residues.

J is TRBJ2-1 and V is TRBV12-5; no reliable D call. Germline V gene data show CDR1 as LGHNT and CDR2 as FRNRAP. The V end was cut by 0 bases, the J end by 6 bases, with 6 bases between. CDR3 size: 13 residues. The DNA of the CDR3 is TGTGCTAGTGGTTTGGTACCGGGCAATGAGCAGTTCTTC. Encoded protein: CASGLVPGNEQFF.

The rearrangement links TRBV4-3 to TRBJ2-1; a possible D gene is TRBD2 (6 bases). CDR1 LGHNA and CDR2 YSLEER come from the germline V gene. The ends were cut back, 1 base at V and 7 bases at J, with 17 bases in the middle. The CDR3 has 16 amino acids. The CDR3 loop is CASSQGLGSRENEQFF. The CDR3 bases are TGCGCCAGCAGCCAAGGCCTTGGTAGCCGGGAGAATGAGCAGTTCTTC.

J is TRBJ2-7 and V is TRBV3-1 (or the pseudogene TRBV3-2); D perhaps matches TRBD1 (6 bases). CDR1 is LGHDT, CDR2 YNNKEL, per germline (reference sequence). This CDR3 is built from 14 residues. V was shortened by 2 bases and J by 9 bases, with 17 bases between the two germline ends. The CDR3 loop reads CASSQQDRFIGQYF. The CDR3 nucleotides read TGTGCCAGCAGCCAACAGGACAGATTCATAGGGCAGTACTTC.

This clone turned up a few times. The rearrangement links TRBV4-3 to TRBJ1-4, with 8 bases lining up with TRBD1. V shed 0 bases, J shed 8 bases, and the junction held 8 bases outside the gene matches. Germline V gene sequence: CDR1 LGHNA, CDR2 YSLEER. There are 16 residues in the CDR3. CDR3 sequence: CASSQDVDRGMEKLFF. The DNA for the CDR3 is TGCGCCAGCAGCCAAGACGTTGACAGGGGAATGGAAAAACTGTTTTTT.